This record looks at one T cell receptor (beta chain) sequence and its context. The authors' processing: Amplification of reference gene primers provided the estimated nucleated cell counts. Sequenced by immunoSEQ multiplex PCR; TCRdb stores in-frame clones only, minus some. The V and J calls and clone size were taken over from that table, and D and trimming were inferred from the DNA. The sample lists about 90,000 clones, approximately 88% occurring once. The data are from a study of blood T cell repertoires in COVID-19. The CDR3 has 13 residues. Trimming took 5 bases from V and 8 from J; bases not matched to a gene: 5. Germline V gene lookup returns CDR1 SEHNR and CDR2 FQNEAQ (reference sequence).

The gene calls are TRBV7-9 and TRBJ1-2, with TRBD1 matching 10 bases. The sequenced sample was peripheral blood. This TCR was recovered from a man between 60 and 75 years old with acute or convalescent COVID-19. Written as DNA, the CDR3 is TGTGCCAGCAGCCGACAGGGGGCACAAGGCTACACCTTC. This sequence encodes CASSRQGAQGYTF.